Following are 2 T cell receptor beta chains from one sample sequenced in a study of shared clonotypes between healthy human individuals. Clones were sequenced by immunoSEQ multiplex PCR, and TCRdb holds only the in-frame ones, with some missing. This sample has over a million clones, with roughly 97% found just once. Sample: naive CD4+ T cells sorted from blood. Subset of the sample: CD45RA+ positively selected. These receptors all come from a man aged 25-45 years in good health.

The DNA for the CDR3 is TGTGCCAGCAGCGTGTGGACGGCCAGCTCTGGGGCCAACGTCCTGACTTTC. It codes for CASSVWTASSGANVLTF. The chain uses TRBV5-5 and TRBJ2-6; D unresolved. There are 17 residues in the CDR3. Looked up from germline, CDR1 is SGHKS and CDR2 is YYEKEE (reference sequence). Deletions cut 4 bases from V and 0 bases from J, with 14 bases between.

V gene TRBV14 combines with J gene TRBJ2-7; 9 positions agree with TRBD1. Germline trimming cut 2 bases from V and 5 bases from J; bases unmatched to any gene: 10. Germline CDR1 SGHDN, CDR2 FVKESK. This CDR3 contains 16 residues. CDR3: CASSQLPGQGSHEQYF. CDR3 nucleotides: TGTGCCAGCAGCCAATTACCGGGACAGGGTTCCCACGAGCAGTACTTC.